The entry below gives a single T cell receptor (beta chain) sequence along with its context. Its specificity is not known. Regarding treatment: roughly 20 received Ad26.COV2.S at low or high dose, single or two shots; roughly five received placebo; per-sample allocation not given. Collection of samples fell on day 63 after the first vaccine or placebo injection. Ad26 vector vaccine expressed Wuhan-strain SARS-CoV-2 spike. The CDR3 length is 14 residues. Germline V CDR1 and CDR2: MNHNS, SASEGT. V gave up 2 bases and J gave up 3 bases, with 10 bases separating them. The data were taken from a study of Ad26.COV2.S vaccination and SARS-CoV-2 variants. Whole-study context: Donor allocation was to the COV1001 Ad26.COV2.S trial arm. The study gave Ad26.COV2.S intramuscularly, once or twice 56 days apart. The study's findings and limits: For non-spike TCRs, breadth in vaccine recipients resembled that in placebo recipients.

Some clones are missing from TCRdb's copy, which holds only in-frame ones; the method was immunoSEQ multiplex PCR. The sample has 440,000 or so clones, roughly 90% seen once. The origin of this receptor is a person between 18 and 60 years old who received the Ad26.COV2.S COVID-19 vaccine or a placebo. This material consisted of peripheral blood, taken in a trial of Ad26.COV2.S vaccine versus placebo. This sequence joins TRBV6-1 and TRBJ1-1; D is ambiguous. The CDR3, as DNA: TGTGCCAGCAGTGAAAGAAAGTGGGACACTGAAGCTTTCTTT. Translating it yields CASSERKWDTEAFF.